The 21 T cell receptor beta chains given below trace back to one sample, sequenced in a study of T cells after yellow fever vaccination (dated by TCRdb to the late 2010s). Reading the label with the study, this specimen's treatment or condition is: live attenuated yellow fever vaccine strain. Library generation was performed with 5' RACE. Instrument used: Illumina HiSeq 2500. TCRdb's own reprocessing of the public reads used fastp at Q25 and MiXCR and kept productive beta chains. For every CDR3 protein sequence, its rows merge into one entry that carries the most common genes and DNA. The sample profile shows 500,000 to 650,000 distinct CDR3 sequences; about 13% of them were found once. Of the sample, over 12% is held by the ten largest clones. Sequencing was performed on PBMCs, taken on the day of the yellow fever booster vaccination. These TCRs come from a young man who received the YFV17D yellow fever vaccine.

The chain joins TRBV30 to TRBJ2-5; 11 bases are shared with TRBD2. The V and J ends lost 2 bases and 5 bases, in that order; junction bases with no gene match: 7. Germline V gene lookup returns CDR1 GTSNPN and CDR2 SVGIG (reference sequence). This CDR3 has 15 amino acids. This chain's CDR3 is CAWSLSGRAGETQYF. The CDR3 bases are TGTGCCTGGAGTCTTAGCGGGAGGGCCGGGGAGACCCAGTACTTC.

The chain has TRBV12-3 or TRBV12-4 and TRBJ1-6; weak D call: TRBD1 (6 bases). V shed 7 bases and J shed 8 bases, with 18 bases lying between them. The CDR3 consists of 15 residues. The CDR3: CASTPGGTHHSPLHF. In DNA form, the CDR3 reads TGTGCCAGCACCCCGGGGGGCACTCATCATTCACCCCTCCACTTT.

The CDR3 sequence is CASSPDHSRNTEAFF. The CDR3 DNA reads TGCGCCAGCAGCCCAGACCACTCACGGAACACTGAAGCTTTCTTT. This sequence joins TRBV4-3 and TRBJ1-1, with D hard to call. CDR3 length: 15 amino acids. Per germline, CDR1 LGHNA and CDR2 YSLEER. Trimming shortened V by 4 bases and J by 1 base, and 13 bases separated the two germline ends.

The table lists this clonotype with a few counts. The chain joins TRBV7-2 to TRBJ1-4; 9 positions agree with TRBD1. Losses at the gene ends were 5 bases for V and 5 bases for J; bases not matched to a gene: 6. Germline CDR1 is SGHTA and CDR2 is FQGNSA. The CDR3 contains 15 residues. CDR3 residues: CASSTSGTGNEKLFF. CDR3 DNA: TGTGCCAGCAGCACATCAGGGACAGGGAATGAAAAACTGTTTTTT.

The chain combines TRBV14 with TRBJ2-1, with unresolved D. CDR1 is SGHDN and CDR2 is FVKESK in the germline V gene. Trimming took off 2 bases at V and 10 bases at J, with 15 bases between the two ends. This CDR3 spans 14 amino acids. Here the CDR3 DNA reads TGTGCCAGCAGCCAACAAGCATCTCGTCAAGAGCAGTTCTTC. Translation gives CASSQQASRQEQFF.

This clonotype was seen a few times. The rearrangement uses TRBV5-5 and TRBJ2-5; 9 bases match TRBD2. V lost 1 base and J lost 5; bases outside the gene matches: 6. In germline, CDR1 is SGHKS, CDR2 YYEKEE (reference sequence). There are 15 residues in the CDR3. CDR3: CASSLMREGWETQYF. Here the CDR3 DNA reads TGTGCCAGCAGCTTGATGCGGGAGGGTTGGGAGACCCAGTACTTC.

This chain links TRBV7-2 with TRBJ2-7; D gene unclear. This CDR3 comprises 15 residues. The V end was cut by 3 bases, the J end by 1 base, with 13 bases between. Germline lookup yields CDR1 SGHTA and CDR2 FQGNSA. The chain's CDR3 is CASSFHWSRSYEQYF. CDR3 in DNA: TGTGCCAGCAGCTTCCATTGGTCCCGTTCCTACGAGCAGTACTTC.

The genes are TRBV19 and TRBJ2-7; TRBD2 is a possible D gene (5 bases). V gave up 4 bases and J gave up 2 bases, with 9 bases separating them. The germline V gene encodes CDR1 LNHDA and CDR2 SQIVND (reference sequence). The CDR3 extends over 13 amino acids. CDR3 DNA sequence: TGTGCCAGTAGTAGGGAGTATACCTACGAGCAGTACTTC. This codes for CASSREYTYEQYF.

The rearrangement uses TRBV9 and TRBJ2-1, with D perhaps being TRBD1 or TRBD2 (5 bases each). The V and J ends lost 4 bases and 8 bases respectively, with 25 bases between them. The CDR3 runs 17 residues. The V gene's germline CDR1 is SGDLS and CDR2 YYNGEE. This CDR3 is CASSKGPVGARADEQFF. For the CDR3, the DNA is TGTGCCAGCAGCAAAGGGCCGGTTGGGGCTCGAGCGGATGAGCAGTTCTTC.

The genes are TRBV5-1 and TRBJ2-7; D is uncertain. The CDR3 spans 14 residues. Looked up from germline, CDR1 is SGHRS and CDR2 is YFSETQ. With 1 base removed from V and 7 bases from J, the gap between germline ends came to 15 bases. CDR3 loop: CASSLTAFQREQYF. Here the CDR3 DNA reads TGCGCCAGCAGCTTGACGGCTTTCCAGAGGGAGCAGTACTTC.

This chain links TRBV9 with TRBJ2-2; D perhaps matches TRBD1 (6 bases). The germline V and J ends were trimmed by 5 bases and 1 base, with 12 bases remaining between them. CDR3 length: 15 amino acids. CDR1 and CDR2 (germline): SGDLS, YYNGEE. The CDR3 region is CASRTGTLNTGELFF. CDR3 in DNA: TGTGCCAGCAGGACCGGGACACTGAACACCGGGGAGCTGTTTTTT.

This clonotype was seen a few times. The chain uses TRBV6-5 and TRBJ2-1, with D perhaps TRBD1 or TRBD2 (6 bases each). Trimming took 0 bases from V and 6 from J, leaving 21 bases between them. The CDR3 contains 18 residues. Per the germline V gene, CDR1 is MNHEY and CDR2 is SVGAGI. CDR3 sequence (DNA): TGTGCCAGCAGTTACTCCATGGTAGGGGGAGGAGGCCTCAATGAGCAGTTCTTC. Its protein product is CASSYSMVGGGGLNEQFF.

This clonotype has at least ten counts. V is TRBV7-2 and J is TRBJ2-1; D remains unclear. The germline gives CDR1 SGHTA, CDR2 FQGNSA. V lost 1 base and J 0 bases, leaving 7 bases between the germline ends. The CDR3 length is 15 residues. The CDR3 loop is CASSLDFSSYNEQFF. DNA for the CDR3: TGTGCCAGCAGCTTAGACTTTAGCTCCTACAATGAGCAGTTCTTC.

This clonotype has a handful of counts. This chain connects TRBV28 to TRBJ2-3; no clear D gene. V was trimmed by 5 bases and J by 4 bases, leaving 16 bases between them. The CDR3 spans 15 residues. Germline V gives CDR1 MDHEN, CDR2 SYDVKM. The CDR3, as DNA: TGTGCCAGCAGTACCGGGTCCCGAGGCGCAGATACGCAGTATTTT. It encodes CASSTGSRGADTQYF.

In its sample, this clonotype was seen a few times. CDR3 sequence reads: CASSLASNYGYTF. CDR3 nucleotide sequence: TGTGCCAGCAGCCTCGCCTCTAACTATGGCTACACCTTC. V and J are TRBV28 and TRBJ1-2; D unclear. The CDR3 extends over 13 amino acids. V was pared by 6 bases and J by 0 bases, with 8 bases between. Germline V gene data show CDR1 as MDHEN and CDR2 as SYDVKM.

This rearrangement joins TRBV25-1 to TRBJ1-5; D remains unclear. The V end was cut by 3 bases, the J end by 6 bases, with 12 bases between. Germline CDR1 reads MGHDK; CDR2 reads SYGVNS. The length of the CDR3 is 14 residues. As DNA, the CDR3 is TGTGCCAGCAGTGACAAAGGGATCTTTCAGCCCCAGCATTTT. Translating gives CASSDKGIFQPQHF.

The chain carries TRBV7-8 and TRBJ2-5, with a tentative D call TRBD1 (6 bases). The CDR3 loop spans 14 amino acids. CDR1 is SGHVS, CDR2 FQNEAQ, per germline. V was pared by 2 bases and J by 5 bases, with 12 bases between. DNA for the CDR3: TGTGCCAGCAGCTTACCCGGGACACTGGAGACCCAGTACTTC. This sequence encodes CASSLPGTLETQYF.

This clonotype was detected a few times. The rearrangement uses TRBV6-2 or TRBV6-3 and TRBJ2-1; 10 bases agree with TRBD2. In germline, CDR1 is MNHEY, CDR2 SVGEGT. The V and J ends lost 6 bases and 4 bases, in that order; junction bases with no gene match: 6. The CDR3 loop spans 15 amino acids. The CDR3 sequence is CASRELAGEYNEQFF. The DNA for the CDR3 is TGTGCCAGCAGAGAGCTAGCGGGAGAGTACAATGAGCAGTTCTTC.

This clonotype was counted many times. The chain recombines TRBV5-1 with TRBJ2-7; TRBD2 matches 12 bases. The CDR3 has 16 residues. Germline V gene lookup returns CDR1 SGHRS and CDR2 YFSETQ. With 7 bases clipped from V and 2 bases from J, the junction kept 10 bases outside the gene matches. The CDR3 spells CASSGASGRDAYEQYF. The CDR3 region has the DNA TGCGCCAGCTCCGGGGCTAGCGGGAGGGACGCCTACGAGCAGTACTTC.

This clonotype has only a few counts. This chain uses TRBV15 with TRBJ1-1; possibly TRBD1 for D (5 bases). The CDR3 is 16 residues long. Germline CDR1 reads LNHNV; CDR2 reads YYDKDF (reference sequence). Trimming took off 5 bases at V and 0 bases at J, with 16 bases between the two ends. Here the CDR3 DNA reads TGTGCCACCAGCGCCGGGACGTTAACTCTGAACACTGAAGCTTTCTTT. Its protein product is CATSAGTLTLNTEAFF.

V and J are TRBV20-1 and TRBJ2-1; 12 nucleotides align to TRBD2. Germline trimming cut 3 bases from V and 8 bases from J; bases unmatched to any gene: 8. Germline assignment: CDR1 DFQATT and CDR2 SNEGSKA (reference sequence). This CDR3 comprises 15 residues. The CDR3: CSASGLAGGRDEQFF. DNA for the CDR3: TGCAGTGCTAGCGGGCTAGCGGGAGGGCGGGATGAGCAGTTCTTC.